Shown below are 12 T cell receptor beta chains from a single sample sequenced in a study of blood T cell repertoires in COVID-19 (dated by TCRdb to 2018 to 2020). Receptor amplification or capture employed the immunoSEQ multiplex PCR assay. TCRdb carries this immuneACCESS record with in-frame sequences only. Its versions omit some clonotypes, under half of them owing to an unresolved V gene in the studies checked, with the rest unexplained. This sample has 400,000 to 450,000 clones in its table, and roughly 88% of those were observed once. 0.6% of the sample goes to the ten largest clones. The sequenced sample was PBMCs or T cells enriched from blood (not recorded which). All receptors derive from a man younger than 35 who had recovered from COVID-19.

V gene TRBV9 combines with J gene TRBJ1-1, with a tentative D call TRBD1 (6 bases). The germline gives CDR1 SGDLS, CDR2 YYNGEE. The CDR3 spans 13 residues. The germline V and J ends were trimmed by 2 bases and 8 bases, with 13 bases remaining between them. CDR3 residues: CASSVQGPTEAFF. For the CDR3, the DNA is TGTGCCAGCAGCGTCCAGGGGCCAACCGAAGCTTTCTTT. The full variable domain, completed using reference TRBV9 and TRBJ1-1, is DSGVTQTPKHLITATGQRVTLRCSPRSGDLSVYWYQQSLDQGLQFLIQYYNGEERAKGNILERFSAQQFPDLHSELNLSSLELGDSALYFCASSVQGPTEAFFGQGTRLTVV.

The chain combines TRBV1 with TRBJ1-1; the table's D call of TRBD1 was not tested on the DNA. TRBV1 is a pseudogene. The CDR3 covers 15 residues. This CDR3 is CTSSYKIPQNTEAFF. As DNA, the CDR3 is TGCACCAGCAGCTACAAGATCCCACAGAACACTGAAGCTTTCTTT.

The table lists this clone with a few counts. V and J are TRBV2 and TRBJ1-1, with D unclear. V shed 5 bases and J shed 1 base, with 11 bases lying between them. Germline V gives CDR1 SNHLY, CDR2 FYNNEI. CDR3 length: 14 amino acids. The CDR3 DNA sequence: TGTGCCAGCAGTACCCCGAGTGGGAACACTGAAGCTTTCTTT. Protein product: CASSTPSGNTEAFF.

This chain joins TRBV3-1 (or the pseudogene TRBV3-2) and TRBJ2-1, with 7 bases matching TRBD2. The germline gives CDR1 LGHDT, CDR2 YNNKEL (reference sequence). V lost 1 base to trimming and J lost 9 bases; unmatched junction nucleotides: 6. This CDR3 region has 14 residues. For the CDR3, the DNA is TGTGCCAGCAGCCAAGTGGGAGGGCCGGTTGAGCAGTTCTTC. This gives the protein CASSQVGGPVEQFF.

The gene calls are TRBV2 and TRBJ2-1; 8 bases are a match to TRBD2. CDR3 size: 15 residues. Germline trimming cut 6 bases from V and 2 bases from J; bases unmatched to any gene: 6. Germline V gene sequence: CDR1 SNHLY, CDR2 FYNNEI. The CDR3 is CASRGQAGAYNEQFF. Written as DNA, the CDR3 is TGTGCCAGCAGGGGACAAGCGGGAGCCTACAATGAGCAGTTCTTC.

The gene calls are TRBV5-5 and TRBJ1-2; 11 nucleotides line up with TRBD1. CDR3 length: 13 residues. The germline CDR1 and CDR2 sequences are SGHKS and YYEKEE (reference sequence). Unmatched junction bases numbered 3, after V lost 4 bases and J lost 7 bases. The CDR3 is CASSPDRGLGYTF. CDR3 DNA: TGTGCCAGCAGCCCGGACAGGGGGCTTGGCTACACCTTC.

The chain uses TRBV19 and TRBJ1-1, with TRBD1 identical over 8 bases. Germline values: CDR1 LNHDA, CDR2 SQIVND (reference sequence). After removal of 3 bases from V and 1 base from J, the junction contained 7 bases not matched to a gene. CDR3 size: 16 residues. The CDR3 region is CASSIQAGGENTEAFF. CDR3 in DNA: TGTGCCAGTAGTATTCAGGCAGGGGGCGAGAACACTGAAGCTTTCTTT.

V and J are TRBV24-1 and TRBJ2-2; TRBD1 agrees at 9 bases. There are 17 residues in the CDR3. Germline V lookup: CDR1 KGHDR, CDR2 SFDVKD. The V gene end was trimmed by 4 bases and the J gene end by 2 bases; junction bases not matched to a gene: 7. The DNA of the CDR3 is TGTGCCACCAGTGACTCGAAACAGGGGGCCAACACCGGGGAGCTGTTTTTT. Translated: CATSDSKQGANTGELFF.

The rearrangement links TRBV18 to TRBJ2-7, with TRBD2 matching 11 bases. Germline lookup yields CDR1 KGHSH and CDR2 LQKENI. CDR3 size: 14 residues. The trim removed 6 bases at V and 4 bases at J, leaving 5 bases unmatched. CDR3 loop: CASSPGLAAYEQYF. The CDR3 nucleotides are TGTGCCAGCTCGCCGGGACTAGCGGCGTACGAGCAGTACTTC.

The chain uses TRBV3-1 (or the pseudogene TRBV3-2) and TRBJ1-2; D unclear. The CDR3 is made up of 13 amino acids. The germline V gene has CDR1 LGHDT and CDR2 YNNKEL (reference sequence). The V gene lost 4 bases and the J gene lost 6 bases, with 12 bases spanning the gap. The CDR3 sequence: CASSLWSSDGYTF. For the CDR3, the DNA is TGTGCCAGCAGCCTTTGGTCCAGCGATGGCTACACCTTC.

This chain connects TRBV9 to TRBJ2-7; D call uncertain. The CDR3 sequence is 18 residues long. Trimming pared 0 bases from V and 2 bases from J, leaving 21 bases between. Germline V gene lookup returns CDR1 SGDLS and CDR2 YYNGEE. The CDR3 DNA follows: TGTGCCAGCAGCGTAGCGCTCGCAGGCTTATTACCGCCCTACGAGCAGTACTTC. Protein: CASSVALAGLLPPYEQYF.

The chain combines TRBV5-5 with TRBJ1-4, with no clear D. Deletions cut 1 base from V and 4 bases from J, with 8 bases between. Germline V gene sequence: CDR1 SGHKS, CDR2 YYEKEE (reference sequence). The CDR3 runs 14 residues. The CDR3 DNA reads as TGTGCCAGCAGCTTGTACAGCGGTAATGAAAAACTGTTTTTT. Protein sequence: CASSLYSGNEKLFF.